A single sample is the source of the 30 T cell receptor beta chains below, sequenced in a study of T cell responses to AZD1222 COVID-19 vaccine. Libraries were prepared by immunoSEQ multiplex PCR; TCRdb keeps only in-frame clonotypes and omits some of them. Of 120,000 or so clones in the sample, 91% were seen once. This specimen consisted of peripheral blood, obtained on day 0 of AZD1222 vaccination. All receptors derive from an adult in good health.

The chain links TRBV7-9 to TRBJ2-3; 9 bases map to TRBD1. V was clipped by 5 bases and J by 4 bases; unmatched bases: 7. This CDR3 is 15 amino acids long. The germline gives CDR1 SEHNR, CDR2 FQNEAQ (reference sequence). The DNA of the CDR3 is TGTGCCAGCAGCAGGGGACAGGGCGTTGCAGATACGCAGTATTTT. Translating it yields CASSRGQGVADTQYF. Full variable domain (rest looked up from reference TRBV7-9 and TRBJ2-3): DTGVSQNPRHKITKRGQNVTFRCDPISEHNRLYWYRQTLGQGPEFLTYFQNEAQLEKSRLLSDRFSAERPKGSFSTLEIQRTEQGDSAMYLCASSRGQGVADTQYFGPGTRLTVL.

This chain links TRBV6-1 with TRBJ1-2, with D unclear. CDR1 MNHNS and CDR2 SASEGT come from the germline V gene. The CDR3 contains 12 residues. Deletions cut 3 bases from V and 8 bases from J, with 10 bases between. The CDR3 DNA reads TGTGCCAGCAGTGAGATGTCTTTCGGCTACACCTTC. Its translation: CASSEMSFGYTF.

The CDR3, as DNA: TGTGCCAGCAGTCCCCGCCAGGTAAGGTTGGTCCACGAGCAGTACTTC. Its translation: CASSPRQVRLVHEQYF. The rearrangement links TRBV6-2 or TRBV6-3 to TRBJ2-7; D gene ambiguous. The CDR3 sequence is 16 residues long. Germline CDR1 is MNHEY and CDR2 is SVGEGT. The V end was cut by 5 bases, the J end by 5 bases, with 22 bases between.

This rearrangement joins TRBV19 to TRBJ1-5, with a possible D match to TRBD1 (5 bases). Trimming shortened V by 3 bases and J by 5 bases, and 14 bases separated the two germline ends. This CDR3 has 15 residues. Germline CDR1 reads LNHDA; CDR2 reads SQIVND (reference sequence). The CDR3 coding sequence is TGTGCCAGTAGTATCGGTTGGCAGGGAGATCAGCCCCAGCATTTT. This codes for CASSIGWQGDQPQHF. Full variable domain (outside the CDR3, taken from reference TRBV19 and TRBJ1-5): DGGITQSPKYLFRKEGQNVTLSCEQNLNHDAMYWYRQDPGQGLRLIYYSQIVNDFQKGDIAEGYSVSREKKESFPLTVTSAQKNPTAFYLCASSIGWQGDQPQHFGDGTRLSIL.

In this sample, this clone turned up once. This chain joins TRBV6-5 and TRBJ1-5; D is undetermined. Germline V gene sequence: CDR1 MNHEY, CDR2 SVGAGI. The CDR3 is 13 amino acids. The V end lost 0 bases, the J end lost 11 bases, and 11 bases lay between the germline ends. The chain's CDR3 is CASSYSGGRAQHF. CDR3 in DNA: TGTGCCAGCAGTTACTCCGGCGGCAGAGCCCAGCATTTT.

The rearrangement links TRBV5-1 to TRBJ1-1; 8 bases match TRBD1. Germline CDR1 SGHRS, CDR2 YFSETQ. The CDR3 totals 13 residues. V lost 4 bases and J lost 4; bases outside the gene matches: 3. The CDR3 DNA reads TGCGCCAGCAGCCCCGGGACAGGCACTGAAGCTTTCTTT. Protein sequence: CASSPGTGTEAFF.

Of note for this clone: One junction end does not reproduce the germline sequence, and a read error may be involved. The genes are TRBV7-7 and TRBJ1-4; a possible D gene is TRBD1 (6 bases). The CDR3 is 13 residues long. CDR1 and CDR2 (germline): SSHAT, FNYEAQ (reference sequence). CDR3 region: CASSLDRNEKLFF. In DNA, the CDR3 is TGTGCTAGCAGTCTTGACAGGAATGAAAAACTGTTTTTT.

The chain links TRBV28 to TRBJ1-6; no definite D call. Trimming took off 5 bases at V and 0 bases at J, with 8 bases between the two ends. This CDR3 comprises 15 residues. Germline-derived CDR1 and CDR2 are MDHEN and SYDVKM. The CDR3 spells CASSAESSYNSPLHF. The CDR3 DNA reads as TGTGCCAGCAGTGCCGAGAGCTCCTATAATTCACCCCTCCACTTT.

This chain joins TRBV12-3 or TRBV12-4 and TRBJ2-7; D is undetermined. Between the trimmed V and J ends, which lost 6 bases and 0 bases, there was a span of 9 bases. The CDR3 length is 13 residues. CDR3 nucleotides: TGTGCCAGCAGAAGGCTTTCCTCCTACGAGCAGTACTTC. Residues: CASRRLSSYEQYF.

The chain's CDR3 is CASSFTRGTDTQYF. CDR3 DNA sequence: TGTGCCAGCAGCTTCACCCGAGGCACAGATACGCAGTATTTT. V and J are TRBV11-2 and TRBJ2-3, with D unresolved. Germline loops: CDR1 SGHAT, CDR2 FQNNGV. Trimming took 3 bases from V and 1 from J, leaving 8 bases between them. This CDR3 has 14 amino acids.

The genes are TRBV19 and TRBJ2-4; either TRBD1 or TRBD2 may fit D (5 bases each). The length of the CDR3 is 14 residues. Germline V CDR1 and CDR2: LNHDA, SQIVND (reference sequence). With 6 bases removed from V and 8 bases from J, the gap between germline ends came to 17 bases. The CDR3 DNA is TGTGCCAGTAGCCAGCCGGGACCCCCAGACATTCAGTACTTC. As protein: CASSQPGPPDIQYF.

This clone was recorded once. The genes are TRBV6-5 and TRBJ2-5; tentatively, D is TRBD1 (6 bases). CDR1 and CDR2 (germline): MNHEY, SVGAGI. V gave up 5 bases and J gave up 2 bases, with 12 bases separating them. The CDR3 spans 14 residues. The CDR3 loop is CASSRQELQETQYF. In nucleotides, the CDR3 is TGTGCCAGCAGTCGACAGGAACTACAAGAGACCCAGTACTTC.

The chain uses TRBV12-3 or TRBV12-4 and TRBJ2-5; D not certain. This CDR3 comprises 13 residues. V lost 3 bases to trimming and J lost 7 bases, with 12 bases between them. The CDR3 loop is CASSFIRAGTQYF. CDR3 DNA: TGTGCCAGCAGTTTCATCCGGGCCGGGACCCAGTACTTC.

This clone turned up a few times. The gene calls are TRBV19 and TRBJ1-2; no clear D gene. The CDR3 consists of 16 residues. The V and J ends lost 1 base and 8 bases respectively, with 20 bases between them. Germline V lookup: CDR1 LNHDA, CDR2 SQIVND (reference sequence). DNA for the CDR3: TGTGCCAGTAGTATAGCCCCACAGCACCCCGGACGGGGCTACACCTTC. It translates to CASSIAPQHPGRGYTF.

J is TRBJ1-4 and V is TRBV28; D possibly corresponds to TRBD1 (5 bases). This CDR3 is built from 17 residues. In germline, CDR1 is MDHEN, CDR2 SYDVKM. V was cut by 6 bases and J by 0 bases, with 17 bases left in between. The CDR3 coding sequence is TGTGCCAGCAGAGGGGACGACGGCGTTGCAACTAATGAAAAACTGTTTTTT. This sequence encodes CASRGDDGVATNEKLFF.

The chain employs TRBV27 and TRBJ2-2; TRBD2 matches at 8 bases. Trimming at V came to 8 bases and at J to 1 base, leaving 12 bases not matched to a gene. The germline gives CDR1 MNHEY, CDR2 SMNVEV (reference sequence). This CDR3 has 17 residues. CDR3 protein: CASRHMTSARNTGELFF. Written as DNA, the CDR3 is TGTGCCAGCCGACATATGACTAGCGCCAGGAACACCGGGGAGCTGTTTTTT.

V and J are TRBV12-5 and TRBJ1-5; D remains ambiguous. Trimming removed 5 bases at V and 0 bases at J, with 11 bases between. Germline CDR1 is LGHNT and CDR2 is FRNRAP. The CDR3 spans 15 residues. CDR3 residues: CASGNPGNSNQPQHF. The CDR3 bases are TGTGCTAGTGGTAACCCGGGGAATAGCAATCAGCCCCAGCATTTT.

The chain uses TRBV19 and TRBJ2-7; D gene uncertain. This CDR3 spans 13 amino acids. The V end was cut by 5 bases, the J end by 2 bases, with 10 bases between. In germline, CDR1 is LNHDA, CDR2 SQIVND (reference sequence). The CDR3 nucleotides are TGTGCCAGTAGTCTCGAAGGGCCCTACGAGCAGTACTTC. Amino acid sequence: CASSLEGPYEQYF. Filled out from reference TRBV19 and TRBJ2-7, the complete variable domain reads DGGITQSPKYLFRKEGQNVTLSCEQNLNHDAMYWYRQDPGQGLRLIYYSQIVNDFQKGDIAEGYSVSREKKESFPLTVTSAQKNPTAFYLCASSLEGPYEQYFGPGTRLTVT.

J is TRBJ1-2 and V is TRBV19; maybe TRBD1 (6 bases). The V and J ends lost 3 bases and 5 bases respectively, with 16 bases between them. The CDR3 is made up of 15 amino acids. CDR1 is LNHDA, CDR2 SQIVND, per germline (reference sequence). The CDR3 loop reads CASSILLGTHYGYTF. The CDR3 DNA reads as TGTGCCAGTAGTATCCTACTCGGGACACATTATGGCTACACCTTC.

J is TRBJ2-7 and V is TRBV18; D is possibly TRBD1 or TRBD2 (5 bases each). V was pared by 0 bases and J by 0 bases, with 9 bases between. The CDR3 totals 15 residues. Germline CDR1 is KGHSH and CDR2 is LQKENI. CDR3 sequence: CASSPPTGASYEQYF. CDR3 nucleotides: TGTGCCAGCTCACCACCGACCGGGGCCTCCTACGAGCAGTACTTC.

The chain recombines TRBV2 with TRBJ1-2; D not certain. In germline, CDR1 is SNHLY, CDR2 FYNNEI. The germline V and J ends were trimmed by 3 bases and 2 bases, with 7 bases remaining between them. The CDR3 runs to 13 residues. For the CDR3, the DNA is TGTGCCAGCAGTGAGCCAGTAAACTATGGCTACACCTTC. Amino acid sequence: CASSEPVNYGYTF.

V usage is TRBV19 and J usage is TRBJ1-5; 7 bases align to TRBD1. Germline values: CDR1 LNHDA, CDR2 SQIVND (reference sequence). The CDR3 is 15 residues long. Germline trimming cut 5 bases from V and 6 bases from J; bases unmatched to any gene: 10. The CDR3 sequence is CASSPHRGGPQPQHF. The CDR3 coding sequence is TGTGCCAGTAGTCCTCACAGGGGTGGGCCTCAGCCCCAGCATTTT.

The rearrangement uses TRBV6-6 and TRBJ1-2; D not resolved. This CDR3 is 11 amino acids long. V was trimmed by 5 bases and J by 6 bases, leaving 7 bases between them. The germline V gene encodes CDR1 MNHNY and CDR2 SVGAGI (reference sequence). The CDR3 loop reads CASSGSHGYTF. As DNA, the CDR3 is TGTGCCAGCAGTGGTTCTCATGGCTACACCTTC.

The chain recombines TRBV6-5 with TRBJ2-2; TRBD1 matches 7 bases. The germline gives CDR1 MNHEY, CDR2 SVGAGI. This CDR3 region has 14 residues. V lost 5 bases and J lost 4; bases outside the gene matches: 4. The CDR3 spells CASSRTGSTGELFF. CDR3 coding DNA: TGTGCCAGCAGTCGGACAGGTTCCACCGGGGAGCTGTTTTTT.

The chain carries TRBV18 and TRBJ1-1, with D maybe TRBD1 (5 bases). The V end lost 3 bases, the J end lost 8 bases, and 10 bases lay between the germline ends. The V gene's germline CDR1 is KGHSH and CDR2 LQKENI. This CDR3 region has 12 residues. CDR3 protein: CASSPGRVEAFF. The CDR3 DNA follows: TGTGCCAGCTCACCGGGACGGGTCGAAGCTTTCTTT.

This chain links TRBV6-5 with TRBJ1-1, with D possibly matching TRBD1 (5 bases). CDR1 and CDR2 (germline): MNHEY, SVGAGI. The V end lost 4 bases, the J end lost 7 bases, and 16 bases lay between the germline ends. The CDR3 loop spans 14 amino acids. CDR3 in DNA: TGTGCCAGCAGTTCTTGGTCAATCGGGGGTGAAGCTTTCTTT. Amino acid sequence: CASSSWSIGGEAFF.

The rearrangement uses TRBV7-8 and TRBJ1-5; D is ambiguous. CDR1 SGHVS and CDR2 FQNEAQ come from the germline V gene. The V end lost 3 bases, the J end lost 1 base, and 10 bases lay between the germline ends. The CDR3 spans 15 residues. The CDR3 protein is CASSLGSSSNQPQHF. In nucleotides, the CDR3 is TGTGCCAGCAGCTTGGGGAGCAGCAGCAATCAGCCCCAGCATTTT. Variable domain in full (rest from reference TRBV7-8 and TRBJ1-5): GAGVSQSPRYKVAKRGQDVALRCDPISGHVSLFWYQQALGQGPEFLTYFQNEAQLDKSGLPSDRFFAERPEGSVSTLKIQRTQQEDSAVYLCASSLGSSSNQPQHFGDGTRLSIL.

The gene calls are TRBV7-9 and TRBJ1-2; the D is unclear. V lost 1 base and J 7 bases, leaving 10 bases between the germline ends. CDR1 is SEHNR and CDR2 is FQNEAQ in the germline V gene (reference sequence). CDR3 length equals 13 residues. CDR3 amino acids: CASSLGEIAGYTF. DNA of the CDR3: TGTGCCAGCAGCTTAGGAGAGATAGCTGGCTACACCTTC.

The chain combines TRBV19 with TRBJ2-3, with D tentatively TRBD2 (6 bases). The CDR3 totals 15 residues. V was trimmed by 4 bases and J by 6 bases, leaving 17 bases between them. CDR1 LNHDA and CDR2 SQIVND come from the germline V gene (reference sequence). The CDR3 protein is CASSTPVGRADTQYF. The CDR3 DNA sequence: TGTGCCAGTAGTACCCCCGTCGGGAGAGCCGATACGCAGTATTTT.

The J gene is TRBJ2-2, the V gene TRBV7-6; D is possibly TRBD1 (6 bases). V was shortened by 1 base and J by 6 bases, with 15 bases between the two germline ends. There are 16 residues in the CDR3. Germline V gene sequence: CDR1 SGHVS, CDR2 FNYEAQ. CDR3 sequence (DNA): TGTGCCAGCAGCTTAGAGGCCGTCAGGGGATCCGGGGAGCTGTTTTTT. Protein sequence: CASSLEAVRGSGELFF.